Sequencing of this T cell receptor (beta chain) was carried out in a study of CD8 T cells in Susac syndrome. Reverse transcription of about 0.5 to 1 ug RNA was carried out with random hexamers. TCR beta CDR3 was amplified by immunoSEQ multiplex PCR. This amplification extended across 54 Vbeta and 13 Jbeta segments. TCRdb processed the immunoSEQ multiplex PCR reads anew with MiXCR; each CDR3 protein has one entry. The table shows under 25,000 distinct CDR3 sequences, with 85% to 95% occurring only once. Broader study findings: As the study acknowledged, the number of individuals in its TCR sequencing and HLA analysis was relatively small.

On this clonotype itself: Its antigen is undetermined.

Sequencing of TCR beta was performed on blood CD8+ and CD4+ T cells. It was negative isolation that provided the CD8+ and CD4+ T cells, whereas TEMRA cells were enriched by FACS. The CDR3 totals 12 residues. V was cut by 1 base and J by 3 bases, with 7 bases left in between. Germline V gives CDR1 DFQATT, CDR2 SNEGSKA (reference sequence). The clonotype was recovered from a human donor in good health. V gene TRBV20-1 combines with J gene TRBJ2-7, with a weak D call TRBD2 (5 bases). Input material: CD8+ T cells from PBMCs. CDR3 in DNA: TGCAGTGCTAGAGGGACTCACTACGAGCAGTACTTC. Its translation is CSARGTHYEQYF.